This T cell receptor beta chain was obtained from a study of blood T cell repertoires in COVID-19. Across the study: The United States, Italy and Spain provided the acute and convalescent COVID-19 samples.

The Seattle patients joined while their infection was active and were tracked longitudinally afterward. Original handling: Amplification from reference gene primers served as the basis for estimated nucleated cell counts. TCRdb's table, derived via immunoSEQ multiplex PCR, lists solely in-frame clones and lacks some. Clone size and V and J calls were adopted from that table, with D and trimming inferred from the DNA. The sample includes 300,000 to 350,000 clones, almost 90% seen only once; the top ten take around 0.96%. Germline CDR1 reads LNHDA; CDR2 reads SQIVND (reference sequence). Deletions cut 1 base from V and 5 bases from J, with 6 bases between. The CDR3 has 13 amino acids.

The receptor comes from a woman aged 40-49 years with COVID-19, enrolled during active disease. The source material was peripheral blood. J is TRBJ1-5 and V is TRBV19; D is uncertain. CDR3 nucleotides: TGTGCCAGTAGTATAGGACGGGATCAGCCCCAGCATTTT. Translated, it gives CASSIGRDQPQHF.